This T cell receptor (beta chain) was observed in a study of response to subunit inactivated influenza vaccine. Using its own MiXCR run on the RT-PCR reads, TCRdb lists one record per CDR3 protein. This repertoire shows some 520,000 distinct CDR3 sequences, about 15% found once; its top ten account for less than 4%. Germline V gives CDR1 MNHEY, CDR2 SMNVEV (reference sequence). The CDR3 contains 13 residues. The V end lost 3 bases, the J end lost 4 bases, and 7 bases lay between the germline ends. The clonotype was recovered from a man aged 50-75 years who received an inactivated influenza vaccine. This sequence joins TRBV27 and TRBJ1-5, with no clear D. Sequenced here: CD4+ T cells sorted from PBMCs, sampled around 25 months after vaccination. The CDR3 DNA sequence: TGTGCCAGCAGTTTCGCGCGGAATCAGCCCCAGCATTTT. This codes for CASSFARNQPQHF.